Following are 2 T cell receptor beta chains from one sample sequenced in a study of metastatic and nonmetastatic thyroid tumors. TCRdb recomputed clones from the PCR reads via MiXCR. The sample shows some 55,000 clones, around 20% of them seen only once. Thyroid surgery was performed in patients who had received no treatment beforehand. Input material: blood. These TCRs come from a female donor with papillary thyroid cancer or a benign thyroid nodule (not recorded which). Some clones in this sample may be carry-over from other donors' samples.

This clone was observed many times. The CDR3 loop is CASNDPGIGTDTQYF. The CDR3, as DNA: TGTGCCAGCAACGACCCAGGGATAGGAACAGATACGCAGTATTTT. The gene calls are TRBV7-3 and TRBJ2-3; D possibly corresponds to TRBD1 (5 bases). The CDR3 is made up of 15 amino acids. Germline loops: CDR1 SGHTA, CDR2 FQGTGA. V was clipped by 7 bases and J by 3 bases, with 17 bases between them.

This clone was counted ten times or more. CDR3 region: CASSQEGQGRQPQHF. CDR3 DNA sequence: TGCGCCAGCAGCCAAGAGGGACAGGGGCGTCAGCCCCAGCATTTT. J is TRBJ1-5 and V is TRBV4-1, with 10 nucleotides matching TRBD1. V lost 0 bases, J lost 6 bases, and 2 bases stayed unmatched. CDR1 is MGHRA, CDR2 YSYEKL, per germline. CDR3 length: 15 amino acids.